This T cell receptor beta chain was recovered during a study of T-cell reconstitution after alpha-beta-depleted transplantation in children. For TCRbeta, the library was prepared with unique molecular identifiers. TCRdb ran MiXCR on the PCR reads and lists one entry per CDR3 protein. The data hold about 980,000 distinct CDR3 sequences, with about 26% observed a single time. Broader study findings: Several hundred rapidly expanded clones from non-depleted graft cells reportedly supplied alpha-beta T cells about two months post-transplant.

This clonotype showed up just a few times. What it binds is unknown. Germline V CDR1 and CDR2: DFQATT, SNEGSKA (reference sequence). The CDR3 spans 13 residues. Trimming shortened V by 6 bases and J by 5 bases, and 16 bases separated the two germline ends. This clonotype was sampled from a boy less than two years old who had a stem cell transplant for SCID, so the T cells may come from the graft donor. Sequencing used PBMCs, mostly from graft donor cells, obtained 360 days after TCRalphabeta/CD19-depleted stem cell transplant. V and J are TRBV20-1 and TRBJ1-2; maybe TRBD1 (5 bases). The CDR3: CSASRFGGYGYTF. As DNA, the CDR3 is TGCAGTGCCTCGAGGTTTGGGGGATATGGCTACACCTTC.